Here is one T cell receptor beta chain with its context. Antigen specificity is unknown. The V gene's germline CDR1 is SGHRS and CDR2 YFSETQ. Trimming removed 4 bases from V and 5 bases from J, with 15 bases in between. This CDR3 has 15 residues. This sample stems from a study of CD4 T cells in relation to SARS-CoV-2 and coronaviruses. The unexposed donors gave CD4+ T cells in 2011-2018, prior to COVID-19. CD4+ T cells were isolated from the cells after more than 8 days of culture. Cultures held more than 1.5 million PBMCs per well with around 9.7 IU/ml IL-2. Assay used: immunoSEQ multiplex PCR; TCRdb lists only in-frame clones, some missing. The sample consists of 26,000 or so clones, about three quarters of them appearing once.

The rearrangement uses TRBV5-1 and TRBJ1-4, with TRBD1 as a possible D gene (6 bases). Sequencing input: CD4+ T cells from PBMCs, cultured in vitro. The TCR comes from a human donor in good health. For the CDR3, the DNA is TGCGCCAGCAGCCCAGAGGGACACCGAAATGAAAAACTGTTTTTT. Translated: CASSPEGHRNEKLFF.